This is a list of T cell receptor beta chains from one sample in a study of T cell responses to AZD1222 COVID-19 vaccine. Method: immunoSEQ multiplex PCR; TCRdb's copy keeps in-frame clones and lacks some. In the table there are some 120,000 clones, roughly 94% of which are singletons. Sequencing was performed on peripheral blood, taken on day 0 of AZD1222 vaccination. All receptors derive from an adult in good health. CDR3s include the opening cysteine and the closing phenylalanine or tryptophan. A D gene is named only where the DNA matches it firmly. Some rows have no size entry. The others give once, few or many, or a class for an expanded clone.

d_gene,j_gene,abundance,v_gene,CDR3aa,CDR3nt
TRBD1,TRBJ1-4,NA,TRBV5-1,CASSFGGGDEKLFF,TGCGCCAGCAGCTTTGGAGGGGGCGATGAAAAACTGTTTTTT
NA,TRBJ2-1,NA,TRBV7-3,CASSLTLTSEAEQFF,TGTGCCAGCAGCTTAACGTTGACTAGTGAGGCTGAGCAGTTCTTC
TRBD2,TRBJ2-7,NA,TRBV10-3,CAISETLAGRSYEQYF,TGTGCCATCAGTGAGACACTAGCGGGAAGATCCTACGAGCAGTACTTC
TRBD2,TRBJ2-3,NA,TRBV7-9,CASGGRSDTQYF,TGTGCCTCCGGCGGGAGGAGCGATACGCAGTATTTT
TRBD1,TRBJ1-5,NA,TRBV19,CASMRSGQWSNQPQHF,TGTGCCAGTATGCGTTCGGGACAGTGGAGCAATCAGCCCCAGCATTTT
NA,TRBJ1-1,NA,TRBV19,CASIWGNTEAFF,TGTGCCAGTATATGGGGGAACACTGAAGCTTTCTTT
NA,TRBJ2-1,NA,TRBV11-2,CASSFYDREVDEQFF,TGTGCCAGCAGCTTTTACGACAGGGAGGTTGATGAGCAGTTCTTC
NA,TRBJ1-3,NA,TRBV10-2,CASSSRGNGNTIYF,TGCGCCAGCAGTTCCAGGGGTAATGGAAACACCATATATTTT
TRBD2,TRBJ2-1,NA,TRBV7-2,CASSLGGREVEQFF,TGTGCCAGCAGCTTAGGCGGGAGGGAAGTTGAGCAGTTCTTC
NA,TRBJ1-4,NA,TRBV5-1,CASSLASGREKLFF,TGCGCCAGCAGCTTAGCTTCAGGTCGTGAAAAACTGTTTTTT
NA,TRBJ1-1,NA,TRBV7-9,CASSSPELNQNTEAFF,TGTGCCAGCAGCTCCCCCGAATTAAATCAGAACACTGAAGCTTTCTTT
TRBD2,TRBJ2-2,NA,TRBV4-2,CASSHKREYYTGELFF,TGTGCCAGCAGCCATAAGCGGGAGTATTACACCGGGGAGCTGTTTTTT
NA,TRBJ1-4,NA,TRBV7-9,CASSPGVSNEKLFF,TGTGCCAGCAGCCCGGGGGTTTCTAATGAAAAACTGTTTTTT
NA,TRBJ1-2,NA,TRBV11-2,CASSPAWGGPNF,TGTGCCAGCAGCCCTGCCTGGGGGGGGCCAAACTTC
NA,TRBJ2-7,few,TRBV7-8,CASSGGRTSYEQYF,TGTGCCAGCAGCGGCGGACGGACCTCCTACGAGCAGTACTTC
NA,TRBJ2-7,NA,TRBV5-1,CASSLGAVASYEQYF,TGCGCCAGCAGCTTGGGGGCGGTGGCCTCCTACGAGCAGTACTTC
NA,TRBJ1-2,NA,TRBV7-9,CASSSSFLQIYQPLYGYTF,TGTGCCAGCAGCTCCAGTTTTTTACAGATTTACCAGCCCCTTTATGGCTACACCTTC
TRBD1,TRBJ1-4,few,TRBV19,CASSGQGLNEKLFF,TGTGCCAGTAGTGGACAGGGACTTAATGAAAAACTGTTTTTT
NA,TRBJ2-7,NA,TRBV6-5,CASSYSSRGQEQYF,TGTGCCAGCAGTTACTCCTCCAGGGGTCAAGAGCAGTACTTC
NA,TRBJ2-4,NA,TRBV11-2,CASSLDSDIQYF,TGTGCCAGCAGCTTAGATTCGGACATTCAGTACTTC
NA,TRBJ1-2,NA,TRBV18,CASSPSGDYGYTF,TGTGCCAGCTCACCCTCAGGAGACTATGGCTACACCTTC
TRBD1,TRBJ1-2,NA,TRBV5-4,CASSRSSGQGDGYTF,TGTGCCAGCAGCCGGTCATCGGGACAGGGGGATGGCTACACCTTC